One sample yielded the 5 T cell receptor beta chains listed below, sequenced in a study of cytomegalovirus exposure and HLA in healthy donors. Primers included in the PCR were 60 Vbeta and 13 Jbeta primers. TCRdb keeps only in-frame clones here, not all; method: immunoSEQ multiplex PCR. The data contain tens of thousands of clones, around 77% of them singletons. Sequencing was done on a sample of PBMCs. The receptors shown here come from a woman in her forties in good health and CMV-seropositive.

This chain joins TRBV7-2 and TRBJ1-4; D remains ambiguous. Germline loops: CDR1 SGHTA, CDR2 FQGNSA. The CDR3 is 19 residues long. Trimming left V 1 base short and J 0 bases short, with 18 bases between. The CDR3 DNA sequence: TGTGCCAGCAGCTTAGTGGCCCTCGGTGGAGGGTCAACTAATGAAAAACTGTTTTTT. Its translation: CASSLVALGGGSTNEKLFF.

The chain has TRBV11-2 and TRBJ1-2; 11 positions match TRBD1. Losses at the gene ends were 1 base for V and 14 bases for J; bases not matched to a gene: 6. The CDR3 covers 13 residues. The germline gives CDR1 SGHAT, CDR2 FQNNGV. CDR3 nucleotides: TGTGCCAGCAGCTTAGGGACAGGGGGCGGCTGTACCTTC. Translation: CASSLGTGGGCTF.

This clone was seen a few times. The chain is built from TRBV6-5 and TRBJ2-2; 8 bases map to TRBD1. Germline V gene data show CDR1 as MNHEY and CDR2 as SVGAGI. This CDR3 spans 14 amino acids. Germline trimming cut 8 bases from V and 3 bases from J; bases unmatched to any gene: 5. The CDR3 is CASQLDRDTGELFF. In nucleotides, the CDR3 is TGTGCCAGCCAACTGGACAGGGACACCGGGGAGCTGTTTTTT.

The rearrangement uses TRBV10-3 and TRBJ2-5; 7 nucleotides agree with TRBD1. The closer fit of TRBJ2-7 to the DNA end suggests the J call may be wrong. Germline lookup yields CDR1 ENHRY and CDR2 SYGVKD. The CDR3 contains 15 residues. CDR3 region: CAISDSGTASYEQYF. CDR3 DNA sequence: TGTGCCATCAGTGACTCCGGGACAGCCTCCTACGAGCAGTACTTC.

The chain links TRBV25-1 to TRBJ1-2; weak D call: TRBD1 (6 bases). Germline CDR1 and CDR2: MGHDK and SYGVNS. The CDR3 sequence is 13 residues long. V was pared by 6 bases and J by 7 bases, with 15 bases between. CDR3 loop: CASSGDRSGGYTF. CDR3 bases: TGTGCCAGCAGCGGCGACAGGAGCGGTGGCTACACCTTC.